A selection of T cell receptor beta chains follows, all from one sample in a study of T cells in Graves' hyperthyroidism and ophthalmopathy. Via MiXCR, TCRdb re-called the multiplex PCR reads, giving one row per CDR3 protein. The profile covers approximately 600,000 distinct CDR3 sequences, with about 15% appearing a single time and around 4.5% taken by the ten largest. Source material: blood. The receptors come from a woman between 40 and 55 years old with Graves' ophthalmopathy. The CDR3 runs from the conserved cysteine through the conserved F or W. A D gene is named only where the DNA matches it firmly. Size values are once, few and many counts, or a class for expanded clones, and some rows have none.

D | J | size | V | CDR3 | DNA
. | TRBJ1-2 | many | TRBV7-8 | CASSLVGRGSNYGYTF | TGTGCCAGCAGCTTAGTAGGGCGGGGCAGTAACTATGGCTACACCTTC
. | TRBJ1-5 | . | TRBV6-2/TRBV6-3 | CASSYSRVGSNQPQHF | TGTGCCAGCAGTTACTCGAGGGTTGGCAGCAATCAGCCCCAGCATTTT
TRBD1 | TRBJ2-4 | . | TRBV6-5 | CASSYPDRWDKNIQYF | TGTGCCAGCAGTTACCCGGACAGGTGGGACAAAAACATTCAGTACTTC
. | TRBJ1-5 | many | TRBV25-1 | CASSDVGGNQPQHF | TGTGCCAGCAGTGACGTTGGCGGCAATCAGCCCCAGCATTTT
. | TRBJ2-4 | many | TRBV28 | CASAGHQAKNIQYF | TGTGCCAGCGCGGGACATCAAGCCAAAAACATTCAGTACTTC
. | TRBJ2-7 | many | TRBV11-3 | CASSLAEAYEQYF | TGTGCCAGCAGCTTAGCCGAGGCCTACGAGCAGTACTTC
TRBD2 | TRBJ2-1 | . | TRBV20-1 | CSARPGLAGVEQFF | TGCAGTGCTAGGCCGGGACTAGCGGGAGTTGAGCAGTTCTTC
. | TRBJ1-1 | many | TRBV27 | CASSHARGLHKNTEAFF | TGTGCCAGCAGCCACGCACGAGGTCTGCATAAGAACACTGAAGCTTTCTTT
. | TRBJ2-7 | . | TRBV19 | CASSIVGNSYEQYF | TGTGCCAGTAGTATAGTTGGGAATTCCTACGAGCAGTACTTC
TRBD1 | TRBJ1-1 | many | TRBV12-3/TRBV12-4 | CASSPRDRGLNTEAFF | TGTGCCAGCAGTCCCCGGGACAGGGGGTTGAACACTGAAGCTTTCTTT
TRBD1 | TRBJ1-1 | many | TRBV30 | CAWSVRARGYTEAFF | TGTGCCTGGAGTGTACGGGCCAGGGGGTACACTGAAGCTTTCTTT
. | TRBJ2-2 | . | TRBV10-1 | CASRELNTGELFF | TGCGCCAGCAGGGAGTTGAACACCGGGGAGCTGTTTTTT
. | TRBJ2-5 | many | TRBV12-3/TRBV12-4 | CASSLLSRQEETQYF | TGTGCCAGCAGTTTACTGTCTAGACAAGAAGAGACCCAGTACTTC
. | TRBJ2-7 | . | TRBV12-3/TRBV12-4 | CASSSEDGPYEQYF | TGTGCCAGCAGTTCCGAGGACGGGCCCTACGAGCAGTACTTC
. | TRBJ2-7 | many | TRBV7-2 | CASSLGGQSVYEQYF | TGTGCCAGCAGCTTGGGGGGACAGTCCGTCTACGAGCAGTACTTC
. | TRBJ1-1 | . | TRBV6-1 | CASNRGLPNTEAFF | TGTGCCAGCAATAGGGGACTGCCGAACACTGAAGCTTTCTTT
. | TRBJ2-2 | many | TRBV14 | CASSQRAGDAGELFF | TGTGCCAGCAGCCAACGGGCAGGGGATGCCGGGGAGCTGTTTTTT
TRBD1 | TRBJ1-5 | few | TRBV7-6 | CASSVDGTANQPQHF | TGTGCCAGCAGCGTAGATGGGACAGCTAATCAGCCCCAGCATTTT
. | TRBJ2-2 | many | TRBV10-3 | CATGSTGELFF | TGTGCCACTGGGAGCACCGGGGAGCTGTTTTTT
TRBD1 | TRBJ2-7 | many | TRBV20-1 | CSAARTGGAFGQYF | TGCAGTGCTGCTCGGACAGGGGGCGCCTTTGGGCAGTACTTC
. | TRBJ2-6 | many | TRBV20-1 | CSAVPVSGANVLTF | TGCAGTGCTGTGCCGGTCTCTGGGGCCAACGTCCTGACTTTC
. | TRBJ1-5 | . | TRBV7-2 | CASSFSWEGNRPQHF | TGTGCCAGCAGCTTTTCGTGGGAGGGCAATCGGCCCCAGCATTTT